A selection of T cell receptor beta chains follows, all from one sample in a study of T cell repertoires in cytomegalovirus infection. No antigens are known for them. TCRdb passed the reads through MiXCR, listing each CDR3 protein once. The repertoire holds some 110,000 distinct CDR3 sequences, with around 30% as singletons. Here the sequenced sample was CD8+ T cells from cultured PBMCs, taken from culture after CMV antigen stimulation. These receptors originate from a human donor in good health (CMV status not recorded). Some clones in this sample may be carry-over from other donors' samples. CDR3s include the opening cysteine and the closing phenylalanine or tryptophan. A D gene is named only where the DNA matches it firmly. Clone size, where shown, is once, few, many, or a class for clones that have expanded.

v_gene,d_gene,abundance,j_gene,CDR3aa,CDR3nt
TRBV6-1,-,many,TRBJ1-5,CASSGDGDNQPQHF,TGTGCCAGCAGTGGAGACGGTGACAATCAGCCCCAGCATTTT
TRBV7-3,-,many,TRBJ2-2,CASSLTEGMGELFF,TGTGCCAGCAGCTTAACCGAGGGGATGGGGGAGCTGTTTTTT
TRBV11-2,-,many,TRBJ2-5,CASSLVTSEGETQYF,TGTGCCAGCAGCTTAGTTACCTCGGAGGGGGAGACCCAGTACTTC
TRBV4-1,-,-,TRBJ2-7,CASSQDRRTLDYEQYF,TGCGCCAGCAGCCAAGATCGGCGGACACTAGACTACGAGCAGTACTTC
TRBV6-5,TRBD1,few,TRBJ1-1,CASSYSIQGSEAFF,TGTGCCAGCAGTTACTCCATACAGGGGTCTGAAGCTTTCTTT
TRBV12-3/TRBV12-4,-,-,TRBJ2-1,CASSQSSAYNEQFF,TGTGCCAGCAGTCAATCCTCTGCCTACAATGAGCAGTTCTTC
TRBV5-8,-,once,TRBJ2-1,CASSLLDGYNEQFF,TGTGCCAGCAGCTTGTTGGACGGCTACAATGAGCAGTTCTTC
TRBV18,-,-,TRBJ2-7,CASSPTDRDYEQYF,TGTGCCAGCTCACCAACCGACAGAGACTACGAGCAGTACTTC
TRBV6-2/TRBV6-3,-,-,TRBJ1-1,CASSGRVYGTEAFF,TGTGCCAGCAGTGGCAGGGTGTATGGCACTGAAGCTTTCTTT
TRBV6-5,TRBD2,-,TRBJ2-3,CASSYGPSGAVDTQYF,TGTGCCAGCAGTTACGGCCCTAGCGGGGCGGTAGATACGCAGTATTTT
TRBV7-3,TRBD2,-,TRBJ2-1,CASSLGGGGSYNEQFF,TGTGCCAGCAGCTTAGGCGGGGGGGGGTCCTACAATGAGCAGTTCTTC
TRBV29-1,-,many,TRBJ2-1,CSVEDQERSSYNEQFF,TGCAGCGTTGAAGATCAGGAGCGGAGCTCCTACAATGAGCAGTTCTTC
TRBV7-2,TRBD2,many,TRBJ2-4,CASSPRAGSGELAKNIQYF,TGTGCCAGCAGCCCCCGCGCCGGCAGCGGGGAACTAGCCAAAAACATTCAGTACTTC